This TCR beta chain was sequenced for a study of vaccination effects on CD4 cells after COVID-19 (dated by TCRdb to between 2021 and 2022). For context, the study as a whole: Two doses of either the BNT162b2 or the mRNA-1273 mRNA SARS-CoV-2 vaccine were administered to participants. In both COVID-19 convalescent patients and infection-naive vaccine recipients, the study compared SARS-CoV-2 spike-specific CD4+ TCR repertoires from before mRNA vaccination with those from after it. Cultures from other donors in the study were sequenced with the Oncomine TCR Beta short-read assay on an Illumina iSeq 100. The full study included over 8 COVID-19 convalescent patients and a few SARS-CoV-2-naive healthy vaccine recipients.

The ViraFEST assay stimulated PBMC with viral peptide pools and then used TCR sequencing to identify antigen-specific CD4+ T cell clonotypes by expansion. After 10 to 11 days of culture, CD4+ T cells were isolated with the EasySep CD4+ T cell isolation kit. Negative nucleocapsid antibody results before and after vaccination confirmed that the healthy vaccine recipients had no prior SARS-CoV-2 infection. Each well held fewer than 2.5 million PBMC cultured in IMDM containing roughly 5% human AB serum, around 10 IU/ml IL-2 and gentamicin, along with around 9.1 ug/ml peptides. On days 3 and 7, half of the culture medium was replaced with fresh IL-2-containing medium. Unless otherwise noted, each peptide stimulation condition was cultured in triplicate wells. Using Ficoll-Paque Plus gradient centrifugation, PBMC were separated from whole blood and then either used fresh or cryopreserved at -140C. The overlapping peptide pools covered the spike proteins of SARS-CoV-2 as well as those of the common cold coronaviruses HCoV-NL63, HCoV-OC43 and HCoV-229E. The QIAamp micro DNA kit was used to extract genomic DNA from the cultured CD4+ T cells.

Notes on this clone: Which antigen it targets is not known. Base quality data are lacking; no much larger clone is found one base away.

Libraries came from the immunoSEQ multiplex PCR assay. DNA from the CD4+ T cells that had been cultured and isolated underwent TCR beta CDR3 sequencing. In the source study's methods: The analysis removed non-productive TCR sequences, trimmed reads to the CDR3 region, and retained only CDR3s that were 7 or more amino acids long. Antigen-specific clonotypes were identified with the MANAFEST web app by comparing expansion in peptide wells against reference cultures. For clones to be considered positive, expansion at FDR<0.05 versus reference and all other wells, an odds ratio above 5, and a frequency above 0.1% in two replicate wells were required. Cross-reactive clonotypes were defined as significantly expanded in SARS-CoV-2 spike wells and in at least one common cold coronavirus spike condition. Using the stringdist R package, CDR3 similarity was measured by Levenshtein distance, and unrooted trees were constructed with ape in R 3.6.1. TCRdb provides this immuneACCESS table in a form limited to in-frame rearrangements. Some clones are lacking; in checked studies, under half of them reflect an unresolved V gene, and why the rest are absent is not known. V and J calls and clone size are copied from that table; D and trimming were computed from the DNA. The sample contains tens of thousands of clones, roughly 73% of them found a single time. The ten largest clones capture around 28% of the sample.

Measured from the cysteine to the phenylalanine, the CDR3 is 14 residues long. The sequence is cut down to CDR3 DNA, 42 bases in frame from base 1. CDR1 and CDR2 (SGDLS, YYNGEE) derive from the germline V gene. V was cut back by 0 bases and J by 7 bases, leaving a gap of 14 bases between them. On the study overall, not on this receptor specifically: The study was limited by a small number of convalescent patients and lacked early post-infection timepoints. Clones induced by infection and clones induced by vaccination both contracted markedly at late timepoints after vaccination, which fits with T cell responses waning over time. In healthy vaccine recipients, vaccine-induced clones were almost all SARS-CoV-2 mono-reactive, with only 1 of 255 cross-reactive with common cold coronaviruses.

The material sequenced was CD4+ T cells from PBMCs cultured with HCoV-NL63 spike peptides, taken before COVID-19 vaccination. The meaning of the sample's cell subset or site label: HCoV-NL63 spike overlapping peptide pool stimulation. The sequence was obtained from a human donor who received a COVID-19 vaccine. Here the chain combines TRBV9 and TRBJ2-7, with the D gene not clear enough to name. CDR3 loop: CASSVGPDVGEQYF. The sequence in DNA is TGTGCCAGCAGCGTAGGCCCTGATGTGGGGGAGCAGTACTTC. The CDR3, completed at both ends by the reference TRBV9 and TRBJ2-7 genes, gives the full variable domain DSGVTQTPKHLITATGQRVTLRCSPRSGDLSVYWYQQSLDQGLQFLIQYYNGEERAKGNILERFSAQQFPDLHSELNLSSLELGDSALYFCASSVGPDVGEQYFGPGTRLTVT.